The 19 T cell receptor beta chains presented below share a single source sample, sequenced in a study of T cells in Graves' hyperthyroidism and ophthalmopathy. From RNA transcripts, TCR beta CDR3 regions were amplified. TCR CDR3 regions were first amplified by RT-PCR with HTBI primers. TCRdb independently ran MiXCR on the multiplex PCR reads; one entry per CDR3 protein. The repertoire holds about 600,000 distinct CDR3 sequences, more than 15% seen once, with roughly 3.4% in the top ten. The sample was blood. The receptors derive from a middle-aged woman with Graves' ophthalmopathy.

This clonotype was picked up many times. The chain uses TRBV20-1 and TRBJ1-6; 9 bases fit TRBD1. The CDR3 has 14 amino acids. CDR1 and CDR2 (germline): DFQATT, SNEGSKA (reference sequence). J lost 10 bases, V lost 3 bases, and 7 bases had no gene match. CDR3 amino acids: CSASRGQGGSPLHF. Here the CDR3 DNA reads TGCAGTGCTAGCAGGGGACAGGGAGGCTCACCCCTCCACTTT.

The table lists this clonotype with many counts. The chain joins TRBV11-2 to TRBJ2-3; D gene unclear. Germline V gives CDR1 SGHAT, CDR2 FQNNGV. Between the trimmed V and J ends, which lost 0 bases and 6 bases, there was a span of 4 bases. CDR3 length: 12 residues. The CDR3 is CASSLDRDTQYF. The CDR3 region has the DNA TGTGCCAGCAGCTTAGATAGGGATACGCAGTATTTT.

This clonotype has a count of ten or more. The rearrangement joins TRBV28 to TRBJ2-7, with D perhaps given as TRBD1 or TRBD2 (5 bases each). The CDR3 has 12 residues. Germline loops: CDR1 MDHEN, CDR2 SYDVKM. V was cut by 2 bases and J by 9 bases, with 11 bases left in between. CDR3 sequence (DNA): TGTGCCAGCAGTTTAATAGATGGGGGGCAGTACTTC. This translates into CASSLIDGGQYF.

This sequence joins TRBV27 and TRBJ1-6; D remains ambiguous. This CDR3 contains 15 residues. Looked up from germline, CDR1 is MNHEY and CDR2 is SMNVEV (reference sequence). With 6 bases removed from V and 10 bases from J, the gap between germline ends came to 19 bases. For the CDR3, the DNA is TGTGCCAGCAGGCCACGGTTTGCCCTGGAATCACCCCTCCACTTT. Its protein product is CASRPRFALESPLHF.

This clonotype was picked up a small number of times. The CDR3: CASSYLEGSGELFF. CDR3 DNA sequence: TGTGCCAGCAGTTACTTGGAGGGGTCCGGGGAGCTGTTTTTT. V gene TRBV6-6 combines with J gene TRBJ2-2; D is possibly TRBD2 (6 bases). This CDR3 spans 14 amino acids. V was trimmed by 1 base and J by 6 bases, leaving 9 bases between them. Germline loops: CDR1 MNHNY, CDR2 SVGAGI (reference sequence).

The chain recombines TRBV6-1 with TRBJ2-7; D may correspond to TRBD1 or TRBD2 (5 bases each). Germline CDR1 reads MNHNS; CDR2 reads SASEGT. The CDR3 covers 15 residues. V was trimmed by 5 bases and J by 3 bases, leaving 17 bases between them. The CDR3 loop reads CASSYGMGVYYEQYF. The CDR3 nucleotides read TGTGCCAGCAGTTATGGGATGGGGGTTTACTACGAGCAGTACTTC.

The CDR3 region is CASSRPGTVGQPQHF. CDR3 bases: TGTGCCAGCAGTCGTCCGGGGACAGTCGGTCAGCCCCAGCATTTT. The V gene is TRBV28, the J gene TRBJ1-5; 7 nucleotides agree with TRBD1. Germline V gene sequence: CDR1 MDHEN, CDR2 SYDVKM. V shed 5 bases, J shed 6 bases, and the junction held 10 bases outside the gene matches. This CDR3 comprises 15 residues.

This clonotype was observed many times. The DNA for the CDR3 is TGTGCCAGCAGCACGGGATTCTACAATGAGCAGTTCTTC. It encodes CASSTGFYNEQFF. The V and J genes are TRBV11-2 and TRBJ2-1; tentative D call: TRBD2 (5 bases). There are 13 residues in the CDR3. CDR1 SGHAT and CDR2 FQNNGV come from the germline V gene. Trimming took off 5 bases at V and 3 bases at J, with 8 bases between the two ends.

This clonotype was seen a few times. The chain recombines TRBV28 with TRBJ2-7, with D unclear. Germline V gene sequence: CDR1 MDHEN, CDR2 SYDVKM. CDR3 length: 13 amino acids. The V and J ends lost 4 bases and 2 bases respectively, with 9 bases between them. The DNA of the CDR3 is TGTGCCAGCAGTTATGGCCGGCCCTACGAGCAGTACTTC. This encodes CASSYGRPYEQYF. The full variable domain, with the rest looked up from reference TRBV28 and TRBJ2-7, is DVKVTQSSRYLVKRTGEKVFLECVQDMDHENMFWYRQDPGLGLRLIYFSYDVKMKEKGDIPEGYSVSREKKERFSLILESASTNQTSMYLCASSYGRPYEQYFGPGTRLTVT.

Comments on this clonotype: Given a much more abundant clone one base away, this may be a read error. The CDR3, as DNA: TGTGCCAGCAGCGAGACTAGCGGGGGACTCAATGGGCAGTTCTTC. It encodes CASSETSGGLNGQFF. This sequence joins TRBV3-1 and TRBJ2-1, with 12 bases aligning to TRBD2. Germline V gene sequence: CDR1 LGHDT, CDR2 YNNKEL (reference sequence). The CDR3 extends over 15 amino acids.

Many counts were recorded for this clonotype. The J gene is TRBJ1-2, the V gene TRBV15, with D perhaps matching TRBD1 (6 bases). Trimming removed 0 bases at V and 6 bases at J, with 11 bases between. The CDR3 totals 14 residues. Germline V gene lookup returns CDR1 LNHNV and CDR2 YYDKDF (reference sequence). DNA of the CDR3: TGTGCCACCAGCAGAGAAACCACAGGGAATGGCTACACCTTC. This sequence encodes CATSRETTGNGYTF.

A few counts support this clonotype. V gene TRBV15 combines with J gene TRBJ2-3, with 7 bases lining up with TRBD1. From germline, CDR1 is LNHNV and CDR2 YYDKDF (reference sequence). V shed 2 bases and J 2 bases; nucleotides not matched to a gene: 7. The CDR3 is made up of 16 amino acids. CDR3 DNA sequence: TGTGCCACCAGCAGACTGCGGACAGGAGTCACAGATACGCAGTATTTT. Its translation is CATSRLRTGVTDTQYF.

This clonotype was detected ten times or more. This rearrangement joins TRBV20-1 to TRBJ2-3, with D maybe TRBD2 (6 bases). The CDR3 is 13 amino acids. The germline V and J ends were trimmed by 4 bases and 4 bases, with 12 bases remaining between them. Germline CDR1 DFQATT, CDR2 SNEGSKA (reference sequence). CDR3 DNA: TGCAGTGCTATCGGGGGAGTCTCAGATACGCAGTATTTT. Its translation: CSAIGGVSDTQYF.

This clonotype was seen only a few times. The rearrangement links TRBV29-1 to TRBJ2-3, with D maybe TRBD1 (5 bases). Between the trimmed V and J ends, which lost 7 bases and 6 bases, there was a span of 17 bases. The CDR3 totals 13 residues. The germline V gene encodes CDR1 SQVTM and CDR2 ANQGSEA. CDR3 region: CSARTLGADTQYF. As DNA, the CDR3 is TGCAGCGCGAGGACCCTAGGGGCGGATACGCAGTATTTT.

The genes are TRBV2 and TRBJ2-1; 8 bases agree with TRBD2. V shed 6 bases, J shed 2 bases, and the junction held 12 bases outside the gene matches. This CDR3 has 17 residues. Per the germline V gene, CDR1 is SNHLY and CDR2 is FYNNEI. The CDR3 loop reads CASSVGVRGGPYNEQFF. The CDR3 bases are TGTGCCAGCAGCGTAGGGGTCCGGGGGGGCCCCTACAATGAGCAGTTCTTC.

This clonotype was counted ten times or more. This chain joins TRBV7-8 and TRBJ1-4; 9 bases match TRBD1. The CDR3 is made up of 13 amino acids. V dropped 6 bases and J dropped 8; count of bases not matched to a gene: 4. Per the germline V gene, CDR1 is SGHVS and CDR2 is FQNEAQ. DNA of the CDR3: TGTGCCAGCAGTCGAACAGGGGGCGAAAAACTGTTTTTT. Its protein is CASSRTGGEKLFF.

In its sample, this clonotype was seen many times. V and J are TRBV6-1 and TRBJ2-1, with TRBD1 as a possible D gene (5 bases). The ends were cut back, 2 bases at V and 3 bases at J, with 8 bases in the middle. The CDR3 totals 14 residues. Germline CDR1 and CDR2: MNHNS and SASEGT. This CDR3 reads CASSERGFYNEQFF. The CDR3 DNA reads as TGTGCCAGCAGTGAAAGGGGTTTCTACAATGAGCAGTTCTTC.

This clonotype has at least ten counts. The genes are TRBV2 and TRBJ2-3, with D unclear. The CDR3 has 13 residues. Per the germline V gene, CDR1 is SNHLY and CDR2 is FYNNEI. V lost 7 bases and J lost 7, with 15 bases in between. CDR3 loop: CASMSRGTYTQYF. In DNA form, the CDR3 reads TGTGCCAGCATGAGCCGCGGAACTTATACGCAGTATTTT.

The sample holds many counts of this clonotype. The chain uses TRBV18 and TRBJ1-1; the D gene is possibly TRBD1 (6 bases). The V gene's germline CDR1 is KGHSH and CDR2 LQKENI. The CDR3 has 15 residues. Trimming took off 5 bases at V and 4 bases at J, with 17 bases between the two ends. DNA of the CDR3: TGTGCCAGCTCATCGTTAACAGGGACTGGCACTGAAGCTTTCTTT. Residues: CASSSLTGTGTEAFF.